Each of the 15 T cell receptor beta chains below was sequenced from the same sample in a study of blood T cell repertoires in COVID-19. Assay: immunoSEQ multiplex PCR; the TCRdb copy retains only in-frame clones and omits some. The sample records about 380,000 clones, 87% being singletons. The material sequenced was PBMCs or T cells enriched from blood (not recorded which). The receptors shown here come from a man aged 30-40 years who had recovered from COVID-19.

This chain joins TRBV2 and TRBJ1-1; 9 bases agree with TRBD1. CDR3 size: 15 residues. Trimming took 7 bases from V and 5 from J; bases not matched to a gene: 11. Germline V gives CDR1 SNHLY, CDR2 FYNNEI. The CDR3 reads CASTLDRGAGTEAFF. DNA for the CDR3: TGTGCCAGCACCTTGGACAGGGGCGCGGGGACTGAAGCTTTCTTT.

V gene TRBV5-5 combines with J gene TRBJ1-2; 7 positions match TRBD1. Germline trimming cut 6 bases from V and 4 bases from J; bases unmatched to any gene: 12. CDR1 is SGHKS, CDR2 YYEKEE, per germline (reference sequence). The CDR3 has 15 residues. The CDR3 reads CASKYLDRAAYGYTF. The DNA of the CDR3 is TGTGCCAGCAAGTACCTTGACAGGGCCGCCTATGGCTACACCTTC. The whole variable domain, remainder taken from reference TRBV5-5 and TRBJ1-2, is DAGVTQSPTHLIKTRGQQVTLRCSPISGHKSVSWYQQVLGQGPQFIFQYYEKEERGRGNFPDRFSARQFPNYSSELNVNALLLGDSALYLCASKYLDRAAYGYTFGSGTRLTVV.

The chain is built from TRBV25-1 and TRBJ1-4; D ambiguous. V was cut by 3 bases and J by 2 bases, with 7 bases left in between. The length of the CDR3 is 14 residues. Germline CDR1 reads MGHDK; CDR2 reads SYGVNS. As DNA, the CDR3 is TGTGCCAGCAGTGATTCTAGGACTAATGAAAAACTGTTTTTT. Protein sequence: CASSDSRTNEKLFF.

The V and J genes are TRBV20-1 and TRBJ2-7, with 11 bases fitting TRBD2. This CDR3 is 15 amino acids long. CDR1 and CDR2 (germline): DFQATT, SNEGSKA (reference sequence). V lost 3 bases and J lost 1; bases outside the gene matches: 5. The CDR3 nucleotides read TGCAGTGCTAGTAGGCTAGCGGGGGGTTCCTACGAGCAGTACTTC. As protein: CSASRLAGGSYEQYF.

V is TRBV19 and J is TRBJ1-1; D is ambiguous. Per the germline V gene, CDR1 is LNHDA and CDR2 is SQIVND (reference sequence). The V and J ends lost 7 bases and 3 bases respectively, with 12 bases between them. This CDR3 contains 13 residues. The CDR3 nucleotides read TGTGCCAGTAATGCGGGTTTGTACACTGAAGCTTTCTTT. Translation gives CASNAGLYTEAFF.

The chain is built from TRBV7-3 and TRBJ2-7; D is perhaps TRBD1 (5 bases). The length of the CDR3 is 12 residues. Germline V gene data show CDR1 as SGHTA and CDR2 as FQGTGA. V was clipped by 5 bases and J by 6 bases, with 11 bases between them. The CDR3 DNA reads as TGTGCCAGCAGCGGGGCAGATGGCGAGCAGTACTTC. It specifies CASSGADGEQYF.

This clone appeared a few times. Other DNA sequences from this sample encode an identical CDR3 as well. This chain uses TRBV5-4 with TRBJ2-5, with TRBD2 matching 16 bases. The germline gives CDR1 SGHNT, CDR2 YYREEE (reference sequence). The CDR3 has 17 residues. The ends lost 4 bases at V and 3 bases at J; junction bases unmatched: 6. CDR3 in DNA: TGTGCCAGCAGCCCGGGACTAGCGGGGGGGCCAGAAGAGACCCAGTACTTC. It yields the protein CASSPGLAGGPEETQYF.

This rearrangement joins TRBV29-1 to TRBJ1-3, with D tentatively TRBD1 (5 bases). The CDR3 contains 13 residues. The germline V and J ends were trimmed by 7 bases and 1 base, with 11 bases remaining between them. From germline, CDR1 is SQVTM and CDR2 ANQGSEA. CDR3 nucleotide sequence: TGCAGCGCTGACCCAGGGTCTGGAAACACCATATATTTT. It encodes CSADPGSGNTIYF.

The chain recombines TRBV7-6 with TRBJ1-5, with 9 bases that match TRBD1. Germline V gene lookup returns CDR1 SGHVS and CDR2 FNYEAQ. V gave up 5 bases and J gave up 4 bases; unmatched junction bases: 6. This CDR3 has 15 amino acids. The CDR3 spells CASSPGTGRNQPQHF. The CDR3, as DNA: TGTGCCAGCAGCCCCGGGACAGGGCGAAATCAGCCCCAGCATTTT.

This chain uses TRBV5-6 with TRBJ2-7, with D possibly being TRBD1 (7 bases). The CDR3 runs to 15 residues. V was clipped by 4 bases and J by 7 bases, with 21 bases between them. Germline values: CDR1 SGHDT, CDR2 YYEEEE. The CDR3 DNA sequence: TGTGCCAGCAGCCCTCAGGGGGGCCTTCTGGGGGAGCAGTACTTC. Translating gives CASSPQGGLLGEQYF.

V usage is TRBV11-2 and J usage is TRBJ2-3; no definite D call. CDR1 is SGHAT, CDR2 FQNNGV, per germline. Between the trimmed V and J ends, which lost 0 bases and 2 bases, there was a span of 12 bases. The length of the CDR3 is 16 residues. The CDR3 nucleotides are TGTGCCAGCAGCTTAGATTTAGTAAGTGACACAGATACGCAGTATTTT. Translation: CASSLDLVSDTDTQYF.

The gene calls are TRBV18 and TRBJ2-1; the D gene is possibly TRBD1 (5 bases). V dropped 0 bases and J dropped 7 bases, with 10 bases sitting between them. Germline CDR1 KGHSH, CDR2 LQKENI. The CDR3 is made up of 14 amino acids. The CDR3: CASSPPAGINEQFF. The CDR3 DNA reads TGTGCCAGCTCACCACCGGCAGGGATAAATGAGCAGTTCTTC. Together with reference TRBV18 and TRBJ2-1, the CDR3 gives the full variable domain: NAGVMQNPRHLVRRRGQEARLRCSPMKGHSHVYWYRQLPEEGLKFMVYLQKENIIDESGMPKERFSAEFPKEGPSILRIQQVVRGDSAAYFCASSPPAGINEQFFGPGTRLTVL.

CDR3 in DNA: TGTGCCAGCAAGCCTAGGGCAGGGCCGGAGACCCAGTACTTC. This translates into CASKPRAGPETQYF. The rearrangement uses TRBV5-6 and TRBJ2-5; D is perhaps TRBD1 (5 bases). The CDR3 spans 14 residues. Trimming cost V 6 bases and J 5 bases, with 17 bases left between them. Per germline, CDR1 SGHDT and CDR2 YYEEEE.

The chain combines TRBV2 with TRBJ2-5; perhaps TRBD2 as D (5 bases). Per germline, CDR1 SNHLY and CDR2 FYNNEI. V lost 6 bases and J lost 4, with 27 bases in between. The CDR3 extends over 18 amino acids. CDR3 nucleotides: TGTGCCAGCAGGCCCCGTGTGAGAGGGCATCTCCCGGGAGAGACCCAGTACTTC. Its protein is CASRPRVRGHLPGETQYF.

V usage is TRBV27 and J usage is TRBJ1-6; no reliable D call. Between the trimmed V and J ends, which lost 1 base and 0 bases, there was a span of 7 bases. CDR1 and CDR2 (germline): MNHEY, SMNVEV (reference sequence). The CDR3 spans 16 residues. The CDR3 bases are TGTGCCAGCAGTTTATTCGGGAGCTCCTATAATTCACCCCTCCACTTT. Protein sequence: CASSLFGSSYNSPLHF.